This T cell receptor (beta chain) was sequenced in a study of CD8 T cells in ankylosing spondylitis. The CDR3 covers 15 residues. The germline V gene encodes CDR1 DFQATT and CDR2 SNEGSKA (reference sequence). Trimming cost V 6 bases and J 4 bases; bases outside gene matches: 11. Study results and caveats: Clones tied to disease were said to be significantly enriched in matched ankylosing spondylitis synovial fluid.

Points on this clonotype: Its antigen is undetermined.

Library preparation for TCR beta used quantitative 5'-RACE with molecular barcodes. TCRdb itself ran the 5' RACE reads through MiXCR, one entry per CDR3 protein. The data hold approximately 240,000 distinct CDR3 sequences, with roughly a quarter observed a single time. Sequencing input: blood, either unsorted or a sorted T cell fraction (not recorded which). V and J are TRBV20-1 and TRBJ2-3; 9 bases match TRBD2. The receptor's source is a male donor with ankylosing spondylitis or in good health (not recorded which). The CDR3 region has the DNA TGCAGTGCGACTAGCGGACCACTCTCTCCAGATACGCAGTATTTT. Translated, it gives CSATSGPLSPDTQYF.